Listed below are T cell receptor beta chains from one sample, sequenced in a study of CD8+ T cells in alopecia areata. Sequenced by immunoSEQ multiplex PCR; TCRdb stores in-frame clones only, minus some. Of around 190,000 clones in the sample, 50% to 75% were seen once. The sequencing used CD4+ T cells sorted from blood, collected at week 4, from a patient treated with tofacitinib. The source of these receptors is a human donor with alopecia areata. The CDR3 runs from the conserved cysteine through the conserved F or W. Each record gives: V gene, clone size, D gene, J gene, CDR3 protein, CDR3 DNA. The D gene is left open where the match is weak. Clone size is given for some rows only: seen once, a few or many times, or a class if the clone is expanded.

>TRBV29-1|few|TRBD1|TRBJ2-7
CSGTEGQGGSEQYF
TGCAGCGGTACTGAGGGACAGGGAGGTAGCGAGCAGTACTTC
>TRBV5-5|-|-|TRBJ2-5
CASFFAGRGETQYF
TGTGCCAGCTTCTTTGCGGGGCGAGGAGAGACCCAGTACTTC
>TRBV7-6|once|TRBD1|TRBJ1-4
CASSQGTGTNEKLFF
TGTGCCAGCAGCCAAGGGACAGGGACTAATGAAAAACTGTTTTTT
>TRBV11-2|-|-|TRBJ2-6
CASSLEGANVLTF
TGTGCCAGCAGCTTGGAAGGGGCCAACGTCCTGACTTTC
>TRBV6-5|-|-|TRBJ2-5
CASSSPGSETQYF
TGTGCCAGCAGTTCACCAGGTTCCGAGACCCAGTACTTC
>TRBV5-6|-|-|TRBJ2-3
CASSSPGTDTQYF
TGTGCCAGCAGCTCCCCCGGGACGGATACGCAGTATTTT
>TRBV6-5|-|-|TRBJ2-5
CAAKGGARETQYF
TGTGCCGCCAAAGGGGGGGCCCGAGAGACCCAGTACTTC
>TRBV10-3|-|TRBD2|TRBJ2-1
CAISLTSGGEYEQFF
TGTGCCATCAGCCTGACTAGCGGGGGGGAGTATGAGCAGTTCTTC
>TRBV29-1|-|-|TRBJ1-1
CSVAGGISEAFF
TGCAGCGTTGCGGGAGGGATCTCTGAAGCTTTCTTT
>TRBV5-1|once|-|TRBJ2-5
CASRISETQYF
TGCGCCAGCAGGATTAGTGAGACCCAGTACTTC
>TRBV10-3|-|-|TRBJ1-1
CAISESSGVLGAFF
TGTGCCATCAGTGAGTCGAGCGGGGTACTGGGGGCTTTCTTT
>TRBV7-8|-|-|TRBJ2-1
CASSPRVVNNEQFF
TGTGCCAGCAGCCCGAGGGTAGTTAACAATGAGCAGTTCTTC
>TRBV7-2|-|TRBD1|TRBJ1-2
CASSRQGDRGYGYTF
TGTGCCAGCAGCCGCCAGGGGGACAGGGGCTATGGCTACACCTTC
>TRBV7-2|-|-|TRBJ2-3
CASKRGGLDTQYF
TGTGCCAGCAAAAGGGGGGGCTTAGATACGCAGTATTTT
>TRBV6-6|-|-|TRBJ1-6
CATLNSGGYNSPLHF
TGTGCCACGCTCAACTCCGGGGGTTATAATTCACCCCTCCACTTT
>TRBV27|-|TRBD1|TRBJ2-1
CASTLGQGLGNEQFF
TGTGCCAGCACTTTAGGACAGGGTCTCGGCAATGAGCAGTTCTTC
>TRBV4-3|few|TRBD1|TRBJ2-7
CASSQAPGQGSYEQYF
TGCGCCAGCAGCCAGGCCCCGGGACAGGGATCCTACGAGCAGTACTTC
>TRBV9|-|-|TRBJ1-1
CASSTGSHTEAFF
TGTGCCAGCAGTACAGGGTCCCACACTGAAGCTTTCTTT
>TRBV9|-|-|TRBJ2-2
CASSVVSRGNTGELFF
TGTGCCAGCAGCGTAGTTTCCAGGGGGAACACCGGGGAGCTGTTTTTT
>TRBV4-1|-|-|TRBJ1-5
CASSQGEGDQPQHF
TGCGCCAGCAGCCAAGGCGAAGGGGACCAGCCCCAGCATTTT
>TRBV6-1|few|-|TRBJ1-3
CASSAGGPGNTIYF
TGTGCCAGCAGCGCAGGCGGGCCTGGAAACACCATATATTTT
>TRBV7-9|-|TRBD2|TRBJ2-7
CASSPLPSGGRYEQYF
TGTGCCAGCAGCCCACTTCCTAGCGGGGGGAGGTACGAGCAGTACTTC
>TRBV27|-|TRBD1|TRBJ1-2
CASELYRGNYGYTF
TGTGCCAGCGAATTGTACAGGGGTAACTATGGCTACACCTTC
>TRBV10-3|many|-|TRBJ1-5
CAISEGAQPQHF
TGTGCCATCAGTGAGGGTGCCCAGCCCCAGCATTTT
>TRBV30|few|-|TRBJ1-1
CAWGRAGLTEAFF
TGTGCCTGGGGTCGTGCAGGATTAACTGAAGCTTTCTTT
>TRBV15|-|TRBD1|TRBJ1-2
CATSRNPGQGLYGYTF
TGTGCCACCAGCAGGAATCCGGGACAGGGCCTTTATGGCTACACCTTC
>TRBV18|-|TRBD1|TRBJ1-2
CASSPGTGTYGYTF
TGTGCCAGCTCACCCGGGACAGGGACCTATGGCTACACCTTC
>TRBV5-1|-|-|TRBJ2-1
CASTRDTTYNEQFF
TGCGCCAGCACCCGGGACACCACCTACAATGAGCAGTTCTTC
>TRBV7-9|-|TRBD1|TRBJ2-5
CASSTRRDRGVETQYF
TGTGCCAGCAGCACGCGCCGGGACAGGGGAGTAGAGACCCAGTACTTC
>TRBV5-6|once|TRBD2|TRBJ2-7
CASSWGLAGDEQYF
TGTGCCAGCAGCTGGGGACTAGCGGGGGACGAGCAGTACTTC
>TRBV7-9|-|-|TRBJ2-5
CASSLAGAVGETQYF
TGTGCCAGCAGCTTAGCGGGGGCGGTAGGAGAGACCCAGTACTTC
>TRBV2|-|TRBD2|TRBJ2-2
CASSRGLAGTGELFF
TGTGCCAGCAGTCGAGGACTAGCGGGGACCGGGGAGCTGTTTTTT
>TRBV9|few|-|TRBJ2-3
CASSVVATDTQYF
TGTGCCAGCAGCGTAGTCGCCACAGATACGCAGTATTTT
>TRBV5-6|-|-|TRBJ2-6
CASSETAGANVLTF
TGTGCCAGCAGCGAGACAGCAGGGGCCAACGTCCTGACTTTC
>TRBV9|-|TRBD2|TRBJ2-1
CASSPMTSGGATEQFF
TGTGCCAGCAGTCCTATGACTAGCGGGGGGGCCACTGAGCAGTTCTTC
>TRBV7-2|few|TRBD1|TRBJ2-7
CASSLRSTGITYEQYF
TGTGCCAGCAGCCTACGATCGACAGGGATTACCTACGAGCAGTACTTC
>TRBV29-1|-|-|TRBJ2-1
CSLFIQGKNEQFF
TGCAGCTTATTTATACAGGGAAAAAATGAGCAGTTCTTC
>TRBV5-1|-|-|TRBJ1-1
CASSAGLPGDEAFF
TGCGCCAGCTCAGCTGGGCTACCGGGGGATGAAGCTTTCTTT
>TRBV5-4|-|TRBD1|TRBJ1-1
CASSRGTGVTEAFF
TGTGCCAGCAGCCGGGGGACAGGGGTTACTGAAGCTTTCTTT
>TRBV5-5|-|-|TRBJ2-7
CASSLFSYEQYF
TGTGCCAGCAGCCTGTTCTCCTACGAGCAGTACTTC
>TRBV29-1|-|-|TRBJ1-2
CSVGQKLNYGYTF
TGCAGCGTCGGACAGAAGCTAAACTATGGCTACACCTTC
>TRBV28|-|TRBD1|TRBJ1-5
CASSQQGAIRQPQHF
TGTGCCAGCAGTCAACAGGGGGCGATTAGACAGCCCCAGCATTTT
>TRBV5-6|-|-|TRBJ1-2
CASSLYSLQDYGYTF
TGTGCCAGCAGCCTTTACAGTTTACAGGACTATGGCTACACCTTC
>TRBV19|few|TRBD1|TRBJ2-6
CASSTGGGAGANVLTF
TGTGCCAGTAGCACAGGGGGTGGGGCTGGGGCCAACGTCCTGACTTTC
>TRBV15|-|TRBD1|TRBJ2-5
CATSRDRVQETQYF
TGTGCCACCTCCCGGGACAGGGTTCAAGAGACCCAGTACTTC
>TRBV4-1|-|-|TRBJ1-1
CASSRPRQGSGKENTEAFF
TGCGCCAGCAGCCGACCACGGCAGGGGAGTGGGAAGGAGAACACTGAAGCTTTCTTT
>TRBV29-1|few|-|TRBJ1-2
CSVGSHYGYTF
TGCAGCGTTGGTTCCCATTATGGCTACACCTTC
>TRBV7-2|-|TRBD2|TRBJ2-5
CASSRPPLAAETQYF
TGTGCCAGCAGCCGACCCCCACTAGCGGCGGAGACCCAGTACTTC